In this sample, the clone carrying this T cell receptor beta chain turned up a few times. Its target is unknown. Reverse transcription of all isolated RNA meant that expressed TCRB transcripts were sequenced. Produced via immunoSEQ multiplex PCR; TCRdb's table is partial and in-frame only. Of approximately 50,000 clones in the sample, roughly 40% were seen once. These data originate in a study of beta chain features in type 1 diabetes. Study-wide findings and caveats: More deletions and fewer insertions at VDJ junctions were seen in type 1 diabetes patients. All four CD4+ subsets of Type 1 diabetes patients contained TCRB CDR3s that were moderately but significantly shorter. PCR might favor shorter templates, equally in patients and controls. Possibly, sequencing cDNA over-represented cells that had high TCR expression levels.

The receptor was derived from a man under 40 with type 1 diabetes. Sequencing was done on a sample of Tregs from blood.

As DNA, the CDR3 is TGTGCCAGCAGCCCACTATCGGGAGATGGCAATGAGCAGTTCTTC. Translated, it gives CASSPLSGDGNEQFF. The chain uses TRBV6-5 and TRBJ2-1, with a possible D match to TRBD2 (6 bases). Deletions cut 6 bases from V and 6 bases from J, with 18 bases between. The CDR3 is 15 residues long. Germline V gene data show CDR1 as MNHEY and CDR2 as SVGAGI.